The entry below describes one T cell receptor beta chain. The data belong to a study of blood T cell repertoires in COVID-19. Looking at the study overall: Spain, Italy and the United States supplied samples that represented acute and convalescent COVID-19.

The assay was immunoSEQ multiplex PCR, and TCRdb's table has in-frame clones only and misses some. The sample holds about 300,000 clones, roughly 90% seen once. In germline, CDR1 is SGHDT, CDR2 YYEEEE. This CDR3 contains 14 residues. The trim removed 4 bases at V and 2 bases at J, leaving 5 bases unmatched. Sequencing was done on a sample of peripheral blood. The sequence came from a man younger than 30 with active or convalescent COVID-19. The chain is built from TRBV5-6 and TRBJ2-5, with 7 bases that match TRBD1. The DNA of the CDR3 is TGTGCCAGCAGCCCGTGGACAGGACAAGAGACCCAGTACTTC. This sequence encodes CASSPWTGQETQYF.